These 9 T cell receptor beta chains were all obtained from the same sample, sequenced in a study of blood T cell repertoires in COVID-19. Assay: immunoSEQ multiplex PCR; the TCRdb copy retains only in-frame clones and omits some. The repertoire holds tens of thousands of clones, with 88% as singletons. Sequenced sample: peripheral blood. Receptor source: a human donor in a cohort sampled during active COVID-19.

This sequence joins TRBV7-9 and TRBJ2-7; possibly TRBD1 for D (6 bases). V was trimmed by 7 bases and J by 3 bases, leaving 13 bases between them. Germline CDR1 and CDR2: SEHNR and FQNEAQ (reference sequence). The CDR3 sequence is 13 residues long. CDR3 in DNA: TGTGCCAGCACCCAGGGGTCGGGCTACGAGCAGTACTTC. Protein sequence: CASTQGSGYEQYF.

The chain couples TRBV6-5 to TRBJ2-7; unclear D gene. The germline V and J ends were trimmed by 0 bases and 3 bases, with 6 bases remaining between them. CDR1 MNHEY and CDR2 SVGAGI come from the germline V gene. The CDR3 is 13 residues long. CDR3 nucleotides: TGTGCCAGCAGTTACTCGGGCAGCTACGAGCAGTACTTC. This encodes CASSYSGSYEQYF.

V is TRBV5-1 and J is TRBJ2-6, with D perhaps matching TRBD2 (6 bases). Trimming stripped 4 bases from V and 4 bases from J, with 30 bases between. Germline V gives CDR1 SGHRS, CDR2 YFSETQ. The CDR3 extends over 21 amino acids. CDR3 coding DNA: TGCGCCAGCAGCCCCCGGCCGGGGGTGTACAAGGCGCTGGGGGGGGCCAACGTCCTGACTTTC. Protein: CASSPRPGVYKALGGANVLTF.

The CDR3: CASSPTVRTEAFF. CDR3 bases: TGTGCCAGCAGTCCCACGGTGCGCACTGAAGCTTTCTTT. This chain joins TRBV27 and TRBJ1-1; D is uncertain. Trimming cost V 5 bases and J 4 bases, with 11 bases left between them. CDR1 and CDR2 from the germline V gene are MNHEY and SMNVEV (reference sequence). The CDR3 loop spans 13 amino acids.

V usage is TRBV18 and J usage is TRBJ1-6; TRBD1 aligns across 9 bases. Germline CDR1 KGHSH, CDR2 LQKENI. The length of the CDR3 is 14 residues. With V trimmed by 4 bases and J by 5 bases, 0 bases remained unmatched. This CDR3 reads CASSRDRDNSPLHF. The CDR3 DNA reads as TGTGCCAGCTCACGGGACAGGGATAATTCACCCCTCCACTTT.

The chain joins TRBV7-2 to TRBJ2-3; 8 bases fit TRBD1. The CDR3 totals 17 residues. Looked up from germline, CDR1 is SGHTA and CDR2 is FQGNSA. The V and J ends lost 2 bases and 0 bases, in that order; junction bases with no gene match: 7. CDR3 in amino acids: CASSLTPGTGSTDTQYF. The CDR3, as DNA: TGTGCCAGCAGCTTAACCCCCGGGACAGGAAGCACAGATACGCAGTATTTT. Supplemented by reference TRBV7-2 and TRBJ2-3, the full variable domain reads GAGVSQSPSNKVTEKGKDVELRCDPISGHTALYWYRQSLGQGLEFLIYFQGNSAPDKSGLPSDRFSAERTGGSVSTLTIQRTQQEDSAVYLCASSLTPGTGSTDTQYFGPGTRLTVL.

The V call is TRBV12-3 or TRBV12-4, the J call TRBJ2-3; 8 nucleotides match TRBD1. The CDR3 contains 13 residues. J lost 6 bases, V lost 6 bases, and 5 bases had no gene match. The CDR3 protein is CASSQGARDTQYF. As DNA, the CDR3 is TGTGCCAGCAGCCAGGGGGCGCGGGATACGCAGTATTTT.

This chain joins TRBV7-2 and TRBJ1-2; D is unresolved. This CDR3 spans 13 amino acids. V was pared by 5 bases and J by 7 bases, with 14 bases between. Germline values: CDR1 SGHTA, CDR2 FQGNSA. For the CDR3, the DNA is TGTGCCAGCAGCCTGGCGCGGAAGATTGGCTACACCTTC. This sequence encodes CASSLARKIGYTF.

The gene calls are TRBV2 and TRBJ2-7; maybe TRBD1 (6 bases). The V end was cut by 3 bases, the J end by 3 bases, with 9 bases between. CDR1 SNHLY and CDR2 FYNNEI come from the germline V gene. The CDR3 is made up of 13 amino acids. Here the CDR3 reads CASSDDRIYEQYF. In DNA, the CDR3 is TGTGCCAGCAGTGATGACAGGATCTACGAGCAGTACTTC.